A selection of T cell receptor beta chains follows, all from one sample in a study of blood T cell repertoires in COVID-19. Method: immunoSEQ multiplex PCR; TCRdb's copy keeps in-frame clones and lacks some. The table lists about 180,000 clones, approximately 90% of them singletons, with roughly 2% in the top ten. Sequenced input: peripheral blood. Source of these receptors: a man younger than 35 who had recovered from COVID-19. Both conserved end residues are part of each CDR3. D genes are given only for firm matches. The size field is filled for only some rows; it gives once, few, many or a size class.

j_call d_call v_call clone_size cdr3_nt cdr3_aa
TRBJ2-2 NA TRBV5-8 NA TGTGCCAGCAGCTTGGACGGTGGGGAGCTGTTTTTT CASSLDGGELFF
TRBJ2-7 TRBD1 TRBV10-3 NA TGTGCCATCAGTGGGACAGGGGGTTCCTACGAGCAGTACTTC CAISGTGGSYEQYF
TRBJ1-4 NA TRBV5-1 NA TGCGCCAGCAGCTTGGATCGGGGGGATGAAAAACTGTTTTTT CASSLDRGDEKLFF
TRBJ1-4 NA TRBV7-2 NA TGTGCCAGCAGCTTTAGCGCCTCCCGAACTAATGAAAAACTGTTTTTT CASSFSASRTNEKLFF
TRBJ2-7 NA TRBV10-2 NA TGCGCCAGCAGTCCACGGACAGCCGGAGAGCAGTACTTC CASSPRTAGEQYF
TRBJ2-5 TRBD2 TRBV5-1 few TGCGCCAGCAGCTTCCAAGCGGGAGGATTTGAGACCCAGTACTTC CASSFQAGGFETQYF
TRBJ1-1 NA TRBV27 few TGTGCCAGCAGTTTAGGTAGCGGAGGGGAAGCTTTCTTT CASSLGSGGEAFF
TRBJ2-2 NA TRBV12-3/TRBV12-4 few TGTGCCAGCAGTTTAGTCGACGGCGGGCTGTTTTTT CASSLVDGGLFF
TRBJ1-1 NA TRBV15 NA TGTGCCACCAGCGACAGGAAGAGCGCTGAAGCTTTCTTT CATSDRKSAEAFF
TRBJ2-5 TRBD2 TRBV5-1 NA TGCGCCAGCAGCTTGGGCGGGAGGGACTTGGTCCCCCAGTACTTC CASSLGGRDLVPQYF